These T cell receptor beta chains were read from a single sample in a study of beta chain features in type 1 diabetes. TCRdb's table, derived via immunoSEQ multiplex PCR, lists solely in-frame clones and lacks some. Of 200,000 to 250,000 clones in the sample, around 16% were seen once. Sequenced input: naive CD4+ T cells from blood. These TCRs come from a man aged 30 to 39 with type 1 diabetes. Each CDR3 is given with its conserved first and last residue. D genes are given only for firm matches. Where a row states a size, it is once, few, many or the class of an expanded clone; other rows omit it.

size | J | D | V | CDR3 | DNA
few | TRBJ2-7 | - | TRBV4-3 | CASSQEQAYEQYF | TGCGCCAGCAGCCAAGAACAGGCCTACGAGCAGTACTTC
- | TRBJ1-5 | - | TRBV27 | CASSRHGDQPQHF | TGTGCCAGTAGTCGGCACGGCGATCAGCCCCAGCATTTT
- | TRBJ2-5 | - | TRBV29-1 | CSVLPKAGKETQYF | TGCAGCGTTCTACCAAAAGCGGGTAAAGAGACCCAGTACTTC
- | TRBJ2-1 | TRBD2 | TRBV29-1 | CSVSTGTSGSRSEQFF | TGCAGCGTGTCGACGGGGACTAGCGGGAGTAGATCTGAGCAGTTCTTC
- | TRBJ1-2 | TRBD1 | TRBV29-1 | CSVETGQGAGYTF | TGCAGCGTTGAAACGGGACAGGGGGCTGGCTACACCTTC
- | TRBJ2-7 | TRBD1 | TRBV7-2 | CASSFGTGAYEQYF | TGTGCCAGCAGCTTCGGGACAGGGGCCTACGAGCAGTACTTC
- | TRBJ2-2 | - | TRBV9 | CASSLRTSNTGELFF | TGTGCCAGCAGCCTCAGGACTTCCAACACCGGGGAGCTGTTTTTT
- | TRBJ1-2 | - | TRBV4-3 | CASSQRDNGYTF | TGCGCCAGCAGCCAAAGGGACAATGGCTACACCTTC
- | TRBJ1-2 | TRBD1 | TRBV10-3 | CAVDRGSDYGYTF | TGTGCCGTAGACAGGGGAAGCGACTATGGCTACACCTTC
few | TRBJ1-1 | TRBD1 | TRBV18 | CASSEIRDRATEAFF | TGTGCCAGCTCCGAGATCCGGGACAGGGCCACTGAAGCTTTCTTT
- | TRBJ1-1 | - | TRBV25-1 | CASSRGGSDTEAFF | TGTGCCAGCAGCAGGGGAGGTTCGGACACTGAAGCTTTCTTT
- | TRBJ2-1 | TRBD2 | TRBV10-3 | CASSYVGLYNEQFF | TGTGCCAGCAGTTACGTGGGACTATACAATGAGCAGTTCTTC
- | TRBJ2-1 | - | TRBV6-5 | CASSLGGKSSYNEQFF | TGTGCCAGCAGTTTGGGGGGCAAGAGCTCCTACAATGAGCAGTTCTTC
once | TRBJ2-2 | - | TRBV5-1 | CASSLARNTGELFF | TGCGCCAGCTCACTAGCCCGGAACACCGGGGAGCTGTTTTTT
few | TRBJ1-2 | - | TRBV28 | CASSSGQNYGYTF | TGTGCCAGCAGTTCGGGACAAAACTATGGCTACACCTTC
few | TRBJ2-5 | TRBD2 | TRBV9 | CASSVGGSQETQYF | TGTGCCAGCAGCGTGGGAGGGAGTCAAGAGACCCAGTACTTC
- | TRBJ2-7 | TRBD2 | TRBV4-3 | CASSLGLAGDGFYEQYF | TGCGCCAGCAGCCTCGGACTAGCGGGAGATGGCTTCTACGAGCAGTACTTC
- | TRBJ2-7 | TRBD2 | TRBV7-8 | CASSSGLVSVDEQYF | TGTGCCAGCAGCTCGGGACTAGTATCTGTAGACGAGCAGTACTTC
few | TRBJ2-7 | - | TRBV29-1 | CSVETGAENYEQYF | TGCAGCGTTGAAACGGGGGCAGAGAACTACGAGCAGTACTTC
- | TRBJ1-1 | - | TRBV11-2 | CASSPGRALAEAFF | TGTGCCAGCAGCCCCGGTCGGGCCTTAGCTGAAGCTTTCTTT
- | TRBJ2-3 | - | TRBV29-1 | CSGSSTDTQYF | TGCAGCGGGTCTAGCACAGATACGCAGTATTTT
few | TRBJ2-1 | - | TRBV5-1 | CASSLQGGPYNEQFF | TGCGCCAGCAGCTTGCAGGGAGGACCCTACAATGAGCAGTTCTTC
few | TRBJ2-1 | - | TRBV7-9 | CASTMIAEQFF | TGTGCCAGCACCATGATTGCTGAGCAGTTCTTC
few | TRBJ2-2 | - | TRBV7-2 | CASSLYGARVGTGELFF | TGTGCCAGCAGCTTATACGGGGCGAGAGTCGGCACCGGGGAGCTGTTTTTT
once | TRBJ2-1 | - | TRBV7-8 | CASSLRGTKYNEQFF | TGTGCCAGCAGCTTAAGGGGCACTAAGTACAATGAGCAGTTCTTC
- | TRBJ2-1 | TRBD1 | TRBV19 | CASRDRGGSSYNEQFF | TGTGCCAGCCGGGACAGGGGTGGGAGCTCCTACAATGAGCAGTTCTTC
- | TRBJ2-7 | - | TRBV30 | CAWSTTGFYEQYF | TGTGCCTGGAGTACAACAGGGTTCTACGAGCAGTACTTC
few | TRBJ1-3 | - | TRBV29-1 | CSVEGGTGNTIYF | TGCAGCGTTGAGGGGGGGACGGGAAACACCATATATTTT
few | TRBJ2-1 | TRBD2 | TRBV28 | CASSSGGPRNEQFF | TGTGCCAGCTCTTCGGGAGGGCCTAGGAATGAGCAGTTCTTC
- | TRBJ2-4 | - | TRBV28 | CASSLEGANRDIQYF | TGTGCCAGCAGTTTGGAGGGGGCGAACCGGGACATTCAGTACTTC
few | TRBJ2-7 | - | TRBV29-1 | CSVTGVLQGEQYF | TGCAGCGTTACTGGGGTCCTTCAGGGTGAGCAGTACTTC
few | TRBJ2-7 | - | TRBV14 | CASSQGNYQGEQYF | TGTGCCAGCAGCCAAGGAAACTATCAGGGCGAGCAGTACTTC
many | TRBJ2-5 | - | TRBV29-1 | CSVHRAQETQYF | TGCAGCGTTCACAGGGCCCAAGAGACCCAGTACTTC
- | TRBJ2-2 | - | TRBV29-1 | CSVGTGGTSSTGELFF | TGCAGCGTTGGGACAGGGGGGACTAGCTCTACCGGGGAGCTGTTTTTT
- | TRBJ2-5 | TRBD2 | TRBV7-2 | CASSLTSGAQETQYF | TGTGCCAGCAGCTTGACTAGCGGGGCACAAGAGACCCAGTACTTC
- | TRBJ2-1 | TRBD2 | TRBV29-1 | CSGRRGRAEVNEQFF | TGCAGCGGAAGGCGCGGGAGGGCCGAGGTAAATGAGCAGTTCTTC
- | TRBJ2-4 | - | TRBV2 | CASSRENIQYF | TGTGCCAGCAGTAGAGAGAACATTCAGTACTTC
few | TRBJ2-1 | - | TRBV28 | CASSSVGGSYNEQFF | TGTGCCAGCAGTTCGGTAGGGGGATCCTACAATGAGCAGTTCTTC
- | TRBJ1-4 | - | TRBV7-9 | CASLGTFAEKLFF | TGTGCCAGCCTCGGGACATTTGCGGAAAAACTGTTTTTT
few | TRBJ2-7 | - | TRBV4-1 | CASSQVEVERYEQYF | TGCGCCAGCAGCCAAGTTGAGGTGGAAAGATACGAGCAGTACTTC
- | TRBJ2-7 | - | TRBV28 | CASSPGQLYEQYF | TGTGCCAGCAGCCCCGGACAGCTCTACGAGCAGTACTTC
few | TRBJ1-1 | - | TRBV7-3 | CASSLMGGTEAFF | TGTGCCAGCAGCTTAATGGGGGGCACTGAAGCTTTCTTT
few | TRBJ2-5 | - | TRBV29-1 | CSVGATSLGETQYF | TGCAGCGTTGGAGCCACGAGCCTTGGGGAGACCCAGTACTTC
- | TRBJ2-1 | TRBD2 | TRBV5-6 | CASSSYSGRGFYNEQFF | TGTGCCAGCAGCTCCTATAGCGGGAGAGGGTTCTACAATGAGCAGTTCTTC
few | TRBJ2-3 | - | TRBV30 | CAWRNADTQYF | TGTGCCTGGAGGAATGCAGATACGCAGTATTTT
- | TRBJ2-5 | - | TRBV30 | CAWVKVGETQYF | TGTGCCTGGGTGAAAGTAGGAGAGACCCAGTACTTC
few | TRBJ2-3 | - | TRBV28 | CASMGPGGTQYF | TGTGCCAGCATGGGACCTGGGGGTACGCAGTATTTT